The 10 T cell receptor beta chains below were found in one sample sequenced in a study of blood T cells in healthy people across ages. With a J-beta primer mix and a sample-barcoded 5' primer, a second PCR ran about 7 to 12 cycles. Each CDR3 protein is one row after TCRdb ran MiXCR on the 5' RACE reads. The table lists more than 1.4 million distinct CDR3 sequences, about 43% of them singletons. Sequencing was performed on blood. The source is a woman younger than 30 in good health.

The chain combines TRBV9 with TRBJ2-1; 10 bases are shared with TRBD2. CDR1 SGDLS and CDR2 YYNGEE come from the germline V gene. The CDR3 covers 14 residues. V shed 3 bases and J 8 bases; nucleotides not matched to a gene: 5. The CDR3 is CASSGSGGRDEQFF. The CDR3 DNA sequence: TGTGCCAGCAGCGGTAGCGGGGGGAGGGATGAGCAGTTCTTC.

The chain employs TRBV11-3 and TRBJ2-1; D is possibly TRBD2 (5 bases). The germline V gene encodes CDR1 SGHNT and CDR2 YENEEA. Trimming took 0 bases from V and 9 from J, leaving 9 bases between them. The CDR3 totals 13 residues. CDR3: CASSLDPGIEQFF. The CDR3 nucleotides read TGTGCCAGCAGCTTAGATCCCGGGATTGAGCAGTTCTTC.

This chain connects TRBV5-1 to TRBJ1-1; D may be TRBD1 (5 bases). V was pared by 2 bases and J by 5 bases, with 7 bases between. Germline CDR1 SGHRS, CDR2 YFSETQ. The CDR3 is 12 amino acids. CDR3 coding DNA: TGCGCCAGCAGCTTCGACAGTACTGAAGCTTTCTTT. Translated, it gives CASSFDSTEAFF.

This clonotype was seen a few times. The genes are TRBV15 and TRBJ1-2; the D gene is possibly TRBD1 (5 bases). V gave up 6 bases and J gave up 2 bases, with 13 bases separating them. The CDR3 sequence is 14 residues long. Germline CDR1 and CDR2: LNHNV and YYDKDF (reference sequence). For the CDR3, the DNA is TGTGCCACCAGGACCGGGGGATTCAACTATGGCTACACCTTC. As protein: CATRTGGFNYGYTF.

CDR3 in DNA: TGTGCCAGCACCGACGCAGGGGGCGGCTACACCTTC. It translates to CASTDAGGGYTF. V is TRBV12-3 or TRBV12-4 and J is TRBJ1-2; 8 bases agree with TRBD1. V gave up 7 bases and J gave up 8 bases; unmatched junction bases: 6. The CDR3 is 12 residues long.

This clonotype came up a few times. This chain uses TRBV5-1 with TRBJ2-7; 7 nucleotides line up with TRBD2. CDR1 is SGHRS, CDR2 YFSETQ, per germline. V shed 6 bases, J shed 1 base, and the junction held 10 bases outside the gene matches. The CDR3 length is 15 residues. CDR3 in DNA: TGCGCCAGCAACATCCGGGACGGGGGGTCCTACGAGCAGTACTTC. It yields the protein CASNIRDGGSYEQYF.

The sample holds many counts of this clonotype. This chain links TRBV4-2 with TRBJ2-1; 10 bases line up with TRBD2. Germline trimming cut 0 bases from V and 6 bases from J; bases unmatched to any gene: 8. This CDR3 is built from 17 residues. The germline gives CDR1 LGHNA, CDR2 YNFKEQ. The CDR3 sequence is CASSQEHQAGGPNEQFF. The CDR3 DNA reads TGTGCCAGCAGCCAAGAGCATCAAGCGGGAGGGCCCAATGAGCAGTTCTTC.

The V and J genes are TRBV6-6 and TRBJ1-5; tentative D call: TRBD1 (5 bases). Germline assignment: CDR1 MNHNY and CDR2 SVGAGI (reference sequence). With 6 bases removed from V and 0 bases from J, the gap between germline ends came to 12 bases. The length of the CDR3 is 15 residues. DNA of the CDR3: TGTGCCAGCAGACAAAACACAGGTAGCAATCAGCCCCAGCATTTT. It is translated as CASRQNTGSNQPQHF.

This clonotype was counted once. The chain has TRBV6-5 and TRBJ2-3, with 8 bases matching TRBD2. After removal of 5 bases from V and 3 bases from J, the junction contained 7 bases not matched to a gene. The V gene's germline CDR1 is MNHEY and CDR2 SVGAGI. The CDR3 runs to 15 residues. Here the CDR3 DNA reads TGTGCCAGCAGTATAGCGGGGAGCCCGACAGATACGCAGTATTTT. Translating it yields CASSIAGSPTDTQYF.

This clonotype has just one count. The junction does not match germline at one end; this may be a read error. This chain uses TRBV10-3 with TRBJ2-1; TRBD2 might be the D (6 bases). This CDR3 comprises 13 residues. From germline, CDR1 is ENHRY and CDR2 SYGVKD. CDR3 sequence: CAISESSGNEPFF. For the CDR3, the DNA is TGTGCCATCAGTGAGTCTAGCGGAAATGAGCCGTTCTTC.